This T cell receptor beta chain was profiled in a study of T cell responses to AZD1222 COVID-19 vaccine. Sequenced by immunoSEQ multiplex PCR; TCRdb stores in-frame clones only, minus some. The sample has 250,000 to 300,000 clones, almost 95% seen once. Analysis merged second doses at about 4 or about 12 weeks. The TCR was taken from an adult who received the AZD1222 COVID-19 vaccine. The sample was peripheral blood, taken 28 days after the second AZD1222 dose.

DNA of the CDR3: TGCAGCGTTTCCGACAGGGCCTACGAGCAGTACTTC. As protein: CSVSDRAYEQYF. The chain uses TRBV29-1 and TRBJ2-7; 7 bases agree with TRBD1. The CDR3 runs 12 residues. Germline V gives CDR1 SQVTM, CDR2 ANQGSEA. The V gene end was trimmed by 5 bases and the J gene end by 2 bases; junction bases not matched to a gene: 3.